This TCR beta chain was identified in a study of cytomegalovirus exposure and HLA in healthy donors. Whole-study context: Both the 100 to 150 validation repertoires and the 600 to 700 first-cohort repertoires used the same platform, as reported by a later analysis. Study-level results: In a later analysis, first-cohort TCR clusters were found to tend to co-occur in the 95 to 150 validation repertoires.

The trim removed 0 bases at V and 4 bases at J, leaving 6 bases unmatched. The V gene's germline CDR1 is SGDLS and CDR2 YYNGEE. The length of the CDR3 is 16 residues. Sequencing was performed with immunoSEQ multiplex PCR; in TCRdb, only in-frame clones are kept and a portion is missing. The sample has 150,000 to 200,000 clones, approximately 87% seen once. In the case of this clone: Antigen specificity is unknown.

Sequencing used PBMCs. The sequence was obtained from a woman between 25 and 40 years old in good health and CMV-seronegative. The chain joins TRBV9 to TRBJ2-1, with 8 positions matching TRBD1. CDR3 protein: CASSVALDRAYNEQFF. The CDR3 DNA reads TGTGCCAGCAGCGTAGCTTTGGACAGGGCTTACAATGAGCAGTTCTTC.